The clone carrying this TCR beta chain was recorded many times. Antigen unknown. The sample is drawn from a study of identical twins. Study results and caveats: A lower insertion count was a feature of abundant cord blood beta clonotypes, with no such feature in memory repertoires. Models underestimated out-of-frame TCR alpha sharing in monozygotic twins.

cDNA carried unique molecular identifiers, and a universal primer site was added by template switching. MiXCR was run by TCRdb on the 5' RACE reads, yielding one entry per CDR3 protein. Of about 700,000 distinct CDR3 sequences in the sample, around 8.6% were seen once. This same sample was also part of a study on yellow fever vaccine responses in identical twins. That work contributes: Twins reportedly mounted vaccine T cell responses that seemed partly convergent, partly personalized.

The clonotype originates from a woman younger than 30 in good health. The sequencing sample was made of PBMCs.

CDR3 nucleotides: TGTGCCAGCAGCCGCCAAGGGAGGGACCAAGAGACCCAGTACTTC. Translation: CASSRQGRDQETQYF. This sequence joins TRBV3-1 and TRBJ2-5; 7 nucleotides line up with TRBD2. Germline V CDR1 and CDR2: LGHDT, YNNKEL (reference sequence). V shed 4 bases, J shed 0 bases, and the junction held 5 bases outside the gene matches. CDR3 length: 15 residues.